The TCR beta chain described here comes from a study of PD-1 blockade in classical Hodgkin lymphoma. As for the study in general: Each patient was given nivolumab 3 mg/kg through a vein every 2 weeks.

Using immunoSEQ multiplex PCR, the repertoire was profiled, and TCRdb retains in-frame clones only, with some absent. Here the sample spans about 110,000 clones, nearly 90% being singletons. Every patient had relapsed following autologous stem cell transplantation, and cohorts differed in brentuximab vedotin exposure. This CDR3 region has 15 residues. Trimming cost V 0 bases and J 2 bases, with 9 bases left between them. CDR1 and CDR2 from the germline V gene are LNHDA and SQIVND (reference sequence). Whole-study findings and limits: A significant rise in TCR diversity was seen by C4D1 for CD4+ cells but not for CD8+ cells. Reports described newly diagnosed patients as having lower baseline TCR diversity than healthy donors.

For this clone: Its antigen is undetermined.

The origin of this receptor is a human donor with classical Hodgkin lymphoma. This chain uses TRBV19 with TRBJ2-3; no clear D gene. The sample in question was peripheral blood mononuclear cells (PBMCs), obtained before the second cycle of nivolumab. The CDR3: CASSIDAVYTDTQYF. CDR3 coding DNA: TGTGCCAGTAGTATAGATGCGGTCTACACAGATACGCAGTATTTT.